A selection of T cell receptor beta chains follows, all from one sample in a study of blood T cell repertoires in COVID-19. Profiled with immunoSEQ multiplex PCR; TCRdb holds only in-frame clones, not every one. The table has around 29,000 clones, roughly nine tenths seen once. Sequenced: peripheral blood. The receptor set was obtained from a man in his sixties or seventies with active COVID-19. Both conserved end residues are part of each CDR3. Fields, in order: J gene, D gene, clone size, V gene, CDR3 protein, CDR3 DNA. A D gene is named only where the DNA matches it firmly. For some rows the clone size is stated as once, few or many, or as a class when expanded; others skip it.

J: TRBJ1-2; D: -; size: -; V: TRBV3-1/TRBV3-2; CDR3: CASSPNREYGYTF; DNA: TGTGCCAGCAGCCCAAACAGGGAATATGGCTACACCTTC
J: TRBJ1-1; D: -; size: -; V: TRBV15; CDR3: CATSRDREVSTEAFF; DNA: TGTGCCACCAGCAGAGACAGGGAGGTTAGCACTGAAGCTTTCTTT
J: TRBJ2-1; D: TRBD2; size: -; V: TRBV6-6; CDR3: CASGDGGRAGNEQFF; DNA: TGTGCCAGCGGGGACGGTGGGAGGGCGGGAAATGAGCAGTTCTTC
J: TRBJ2-7; D: -; size: -; V: TRBV6-6; CDR3: CASRFPGSTSGEQYF; DNA: TGTGCCAGCAGGTTTCCGGGTTCCACGTCGGGGGAGCAGTACTTC
J: TRBJ1-2; D: -; size: once; V: TRBV29-1; CDR3: CSVDAGTRDGYTF; DNA: TGCAGCGTTGATGCAGGGACTAGGGATGGCTACACCTTC
J: TRBJ1-1; D: -; size: once; V: TRBV10-3; CDR3: CAISESRAEAFF; DNA: TGTGCCATCAGTGAGTCGAGAGCTGAAGCTTTCTTT
J: TRBJ1-1; D: TRBD1; size: once; V: TRBV4-1; CDR3: CASSQDSSPPGTGRGHTEAFF; DNA: TGCGCCAGCAGCCAAGATTCATCCCCGCCTGGGACAGGGAGGGGTCACACTGAAGCTTTCTTT
J: TRBJ2-3; D: TRBD2; size: -; V: TRBV3-1/TRBV3-2; CDR3: CASSSGTITDTQYF; DNA: TGTGCCAGCAGCTCCGGGACTATCACAGATACGCAGTATTTT
J: TRBJ1-3; D: -; size: -; V: TRBV14; CDR3: CASSPGLSGNTIYF; DNA: TGTGCCAGCAGCCCGGGACTTTCTGGAAACACCATATATTTT
J: TRBJ1-4; D: TRBD1; size: -; V: TRBV27; CDR3: CASRPGTGLGEKLFF; DNA: TGTGCCAGCCGACCAGGGACAGGGCTTGGGGAAAAACTGTTTTTT
J: TRBJ2-3; D: -; size: -; V: TRBV11-1; CDR3: CASSLDGDSTDTQYF; DNA: TGTGCCAGCAGCTTAGATGGAGATAGCACAGATACGCAGTATTTT
J: TRBJ2-5; D: TRBD2; size: -; V: TRBV4-1; CDR3: CASSQGLAGAGTQYF; DNA: TGCGCCAGCAGCCAAGGGCTAGCGGGAGCGGGGACCCAGTACTTC
J: TRBJ2-1; D: -; size: -; V: TRBV15; CDR3: CATSRVGSSYNEQFF; DNA: TGTGCCACCAGCAGAGTTGGGAGCTCCTACAATGAGCAGTTCTTC
J: TRBJ1-1; D: -; size: -; V: TRBV5-6; CDR3: CASSLGRGNTEAFF; DNA: TGTGCCAGCAGCCTCGGACGGGGGAACACTGAAGCTTTCTTT
J: TRBJ2-1; D: TRBD2; size: -; V: TRBV10-3; CDR3: CAITGLAADEQFF; DNA: TGTGCCATCACTGGACTAGCGGCTGATGAGCAGTTCTTC
J: TRBJ2-5; D: TRBD2; size: -; V: TRBV15; CDR3: CATSGPRTSGSRETQYF; DNA: TGTGCCACCAGCGGACCCAGGACTAGCGGAAGCCGGGAGACCCAGTACTTC
J: TRBJ1-3; D: -; size: -; V: TRBV15; CDR3: CATSREHGERGNTIYF; DNA: TGTGCCACCAGCAGAGAACACGGGGAAAGGGGAAACACCATATATTTT
J: TRBJ2-7; D: -; size: once; V: TRBV5-1; CDR3: CASSLAGPSYEQYF; DNA: TGCGCCAGCAGCTTAGCGGGCCCCTCCTACGAGCAGTACTTC
J: TRBJ2-7; D: TRBD1; size: few; V: TRBV9; CDR3: CASSVGQGANYEQYF; DNA: TGTGCCAGCAGCGTCGGTCAGGGGGCAAACTACGAGCAGTACTTC
J: TRBJ1-5; D: TRBD1; size: -; V: TRBV10-3; CDR3: CAIQQGSDQPQHF; DNA: TGTGCCATTCAACAGGGGTCGGACCAGCCCCAGCATTTT
J: TRBJ2-2; D: TRBD1; size: -; V: TRBV29-1; CDR3: CSVRAGTGNTGELFF; DNA: TGCAGCGTTCGGGCCGGGACAGGGAACACCGGGGAGCTGTTTTTT
J: TRBJ2-2; D: -; size: -; V: TRBV4-3; CDR3: CASSQDRVSTGELFF; DNA: TGCGCCAGCAGCCAAGATCGGGTGAGCACCGGGGAGCTGTTTTTT
J: TRBJ2-7; D: -; size: few; V: TRBV27; CDR3: CASSPSYTGFSYEQYF; DNA: TGTGCCAGCAGTCCATCCTACACAGGGTTCTCCTACGAGCAGTACTTC
J: TRBJ2-5; D: -; size: -; V: TRBV20-1; CDR3: CSAGYQETQYF; DNA: TGCAGTGCTGGCTACCAAGAGACCCAGTACTTC
J: TRBJ2-3; D: -; size: -; V: TRBV6-5; CDR3: CGRGSEIRTDTQYF; DNA: TGTGGGCGAGGTAGCGAGATTCGCACAGATACGCAGTATTTT
J: TRBJ1-2; D: TRBD1; size: -; V: TRBV28; CDR3: CASSPGTANYGYTF; DNA: TGTGCCAGCAGCCCCGGGACAGCAAACTATGGCTACACCTTC
J: TRBJ2-7; D: TRBD1; size: -; V: TRBV7-9; CDR3: CASSLGGTVSYEQYF; DNA: TGTGCCAGCAGCTTAGGGGGGACAGTCTCCTACGAGCAGTACTTC